A single sample is the source of the 27 T cell receptor beta chains below, sequenced in a study of cytomegalovirus exposure and HLA in healthy donors. Amplification used 60 Vbeta primers and 13 Jbeta primers. TCRdb's table, derived via immunoSEQ multiplex PCR, lists solely in-frame clones and lacks some. Here the sample spans more than 150,000 clones, more than 60% being singletons. Sequenced sample: PBMCs. Receptors originate from a woman in her thirties or forties in good health and CMV-seropositive.

This clone has only a few counts. The chain links TRBV28 to TRBJ1-2; TRBD1 matches 9 bases. V was clipped by 4 bases and J by 6 bases; unmatched bases: 0. The CDR3 is 12 residues long. Looked up from germline, CDR1 is MDHEN and CDR2 is SYDVKM. As DNA, the CDR3 is TGTGCCAGCAGTTGGGACAGGGATGGCTACACCTTC. Protein product: CASSWDRDGYTF.

This chain links TRBV9 with TRBJ2-2; TRBD2 agrees at 13 bases. Trimming at V came to 3 bases and at J to 3 bases, leaving 5 bases not matched to a gene. Looked up from germline, CDR1 is SGDLS and CDR2 is YYNGEE. The CDR3 is 17 residues long. CDR3 bases: TGTGCCAGCAGCGGGACTAGCGGGAGTAGGCACACCGGGGAGCTGTTTTTT. Protein: CASSGTSGSRHTGELFF.

This clone was observed a few times. The chain is built from TRBV4-1 and TRBJ1-1, with D tentatively TRBD1 (6 bases). Germline V gene data show CDR1 as MGHRA and CDR2 as YSYEKL. The V gene lost 4 bases and the J gene lost 2 bases, with 11 bases spanning the gap. CDR3 size: 14 residues. In nucleotides, the CDR3 is TGCGCCAGCAGCCCGAGCGGGGGCAACACTGAAGCTTTCTTT. Its protein product is CASSPSGGNTEAFF.

This clone showed up just a few times. Here the CDR3 reads CASSTPGDRDRGGLGNQPQHF. The CDR3 bases are TGTGCCAGTAGTACACCCGGGGACCGGGACAGGGGTGGATTGGGCAATCAGCCCCAGCATTTT. The genes are TRBV19 and TRBJ1-5, with 10 bases aligning to TRBD1. Per germline, CDR1 LNHDA and CDR2 SQIVND (reference sequence). V shed 4 bases and J 2 bases; nucleotides not matched to a gene: 20. The CDR3 is made up of 21 amino acids.

Points on this clone: An end of the junction differs from the germline gene, which may be a read error. The chain combines TRBV7-9 with TRBJ2-7, with a possible D match to TRBD2 (6 bases). This CDR3 has 15 amino acids. The germline V gene has CDR1 SEHNR and CDR2 FQNEAQ (reference sequence). CDR3 nucleotide sequence: TGTTCCAGCAGCTACTCCGGGACTCCACACTACGAGCAGTACTTC. It specifies CSSSYSGTPHYEQYF.

The chain recombines TRBV5-6 with TRBJ2-7; 14 nucleotides match TRBD2. J lost 5 bases, V lost 1 base, and 8 bases had no gene match. The CDR3 is 17 residues long. The germline CDR1 and CDR2 sequences are SGHDT and YYEEEE. CDR3 sequence reads: CASSLRTSGRYRDEQYF. Here the CDR3 DNA reads TGTGCCAGCAGCTTGAGGACTAGCGGGAGGTATAGAGACGAGCAGTACTTC.

This clone was seen more than once but under ten times. This sequence joins TRBV11-2 and TRBJ2-2; D might be TRBD2 (5 bases). V lost 5 bases, J lost 6 bases, and 16 bases lay in between. This CDR3 contains 15 residues. Germline CDR1 reads SGHAT; CDR2 reads FQNNGV. The CDR3 spells CASSPSGGRAGELFF. Here the CDR3 DNA reads TGTGCCAGCAGCCCAAGTGGCGGGCGCGCCGGGGAGCTGTTTTTT.

J is TRBJ2-5 and V is TRBV9; TRBD2 might be the D (5 bases). CDR1 SGDLS and CDR2 YYNGEE come from the germline V gene. The V and J ends lost 0 bases and 5 bases respectively, with 17 bases between them. The CDR3 is 16 amino acids. The DNA of the CDR3 is TGTGCCAGCAGCGTAGCCGGCGGGCTAGCAGTCGAGACCCAGTACTTC. Translated: CASSVAGGLAVETQYF.

This chain links TRBV2 with TRBJ1-3; D might be TRBD1 (5 bases). The ends were cut back, 7 bases at V and 0 bases at J, with 19 bases in the middle. The germline V gene has CDR1 SNHLY and CDR2 FYNNEI. The CDR3 spans 17 residues. For the CDR3, the DNA is TGTGCCAGCACGGGCCGGGGCGGGAATCGCTCTGGAAACACCATATATTTT. This sequence encodes CASTGRGGNRSGNTIYF.

The rearrangement joins TRBV7-9 to TRBJ2-1, with D possibly matching TRBD2 (5 bases). Looked up from germline, CDR1 is SEHNR and CDR2 is FQNEAQ (reference sequence). Trimming left V 1 base short and J 8 bases short, with 6 bases between. The CDR3 sequence is 12 residues long. The CDR3 spells CASSLGGDEQFF. The CDR3 DNA sequence: TGTGCCAGCAGCTTAGGGGGAGATGAGCAGTTCTTC.

The gene calls are TRBV7-2 and TRBJ1-6; D unclear. The V and J ends lost 2 bases and 4 bases respectively, with 15 bases between them. The length of the CDR3 is 17 residues. The germline gives CDR1 SGHTA, CDR2 FQGNSA. CDR3 DNA sequence: TGTGCCAGCAGCTTACTCTCGCTGGGGAGTTATAATTCACCCCTCCACTTT. Translation gives CASSLLSLGSYNSPLHF.

A few counts support this clone. The V and J genes are TRBV6-5 and TRBJ1-5; D is unclear. V was pared by 2 bases and J by 9 bases, with 11 bases between. CDR3 length: 13 residues. Looked up from germline, CDR1 is MNHEY and CDR2 is SVGAGI. The CDR3 coding sequence is TGTGCCAGCAGTTACAGTAGAACGCGGCCCCAGCATTTT. This encodes CASSYSRTRPQHF.

The V and J genes are TRBV19 and TRBJ2-2; 7 positions match TRBD2. Trimming cost V 5 bases and J 9 bases; bases outside gene matches: 18. The CDR3 spans 17 residues. Germline V CDR1 and CDR2: LNHDA, SQIVND (reference sequence). The CDR3: CASSPWTSGGSEWELFF. CDR3 sequence (DNA): TGTGCCAGTAGTCCCTGGACTAGTGGCGGGAGCGAGTGGGAGCTGTTTTTT.

The V call is TRBV11-3, the J call TRBJ2-5, with 12 nucleotides matching TRBD1. The J call could be wrong; TRBJ2-7 is a better fit for the DNA end. From germline, CDR1 is SGHNT and CDR2 YENEEA. The CDR3 loop spans 15 amino acids. Written as DNA, the CDR3 is TGTGCCAGCAGCTTCTCCGGGACAGGGGGCTCCGAGCAGTACTTC. It codes for CASSFSGTGGSEQYF.

V usage is TRBV28 and J usage is TRBJ1-1, with 9 positions matching TRBD1. In germline, CDR1 is MDHEN, CDR2 SYDVKM. The CDR3 covers 14 residues. CDR3 residues: CGYGEQGAGTEAFF. CDR3 coding DNA: TGTGGTTACGGCGAACAGGGGGCTGGGACTGAAGCTTTCTTT.

This clone was counted a few times. The junction and the germline gene differ at one end; a read error may be behind it. The chain is built from TRBV7-9 and TRBJ2-5; D possibly corresponds to TRBD1 (5 bases). The CDR3 sequence is 13 residues long. Germline V gives CDR1 SEHNR, CDR2 FQNEAQ (reference sequence). The chain's CDR3 is CSSSPTEQETQYF. DNA of the CDR3: TGTTCCAGCAGCCCGACAGAACAAGAGACCCAGTACTTC.

This clone was observed a handful of times. This chain connects TRBV9 to TRBJ2-2, with 7 bases matching TRBD2. The CDR3 loop spans 14 amino acids. The ends lost 2 bases at V and 9 bases at J; junction bases unmatched: 7. Germline V CDR1 and CDR2: SGDLS, YYNGEE. CDR3 sequence reads: CASSVGGEWRELFF. CDR3 DNA sequence: TGTGCCAGCAGCGTGGGAGGGGAGTGGCGGGAGCTGTTTTTT. Combining the CDR3 with reference TRBV9 and TRBJ2-2 gives the whole variable domain DSGVTQTPKHLITATGQRVTLRCSPRSGDLSVYWYQQSLDQGLQFLIQYYNGEERAKGNILERFSAQQFPDLHSELNLSSLELGDSALYFCASSVGGEWRELFFGEGSRLTVL.

The gene calls are TRBV30 and TRBJ2-7; D might be TRBD2 (6 bases). V was cut by 4 bases and J by 1 base, with 11 bases left in between. Germline V gene sequence: CDR1 GTSNPN, CDR2 SVGIG (reference sequence). The length of the CDR3 is 13 residues. This CDR3 is CAWTLGLSYEQYF. For the CDR3, the DNA is TGTGCCTGGACTCTTGGACTATCCTACGAGCAGTACTTC.

This clone was picked up one time. The rearrangement uses TRBV11-1 and TRBJ1-1; no definite D call. The germline gives CDR1 SGHAT, CDR2 FQDESV (reference sequence). V was cut by 3 bases and J by 3 bases, with 14 bases left in between. This CDR3 has 15 amino acids. The CDR3 reads CASSLSEGVDTEAFF. DNA of the CDR3: TGTGCCAGCAGCTTGAGTGAGGGAGTAGACACTGAAGCTTTCTTT.

V usage is TRBV28 and J usage is TRBJ2-7, with D maybe TRBD1 (5 bases). V shed 2 bases and J shed 4 bases, with 15 bases lying between them. Germline CDR1 is MDHEN and CDR2 is SYDVKM. The length of the CDR3 is 15 residues. The CDR3 is CASSLSPQGGYEQYF. DNA for the CDR3: TGTGCCAGCAGTTTAAGCCCCCAGGGTGGGTACGAGCAGTACTTC.

This clone was detected only a few times. The V gene is TRBV6-5, the J gene TRBJ2-2; D is undetermined. Looked up from germline, CDR1 is MNHEY and CDR2 is SVGAGI. The CDR3 loop spans 13 amino acids. Trimming took 10 bases from V and 2 from J, leaving 11 bases between them. The CDR3 bases are TGTGCCATCGGCGAGGCCAACACCGGGGAGCTGTTTTTT. This gives the protein CAIGEANTGELFF.

This sequence joins TRBV19 and TRBJ1-5, with D possibly being TRBD1 (6 bases). The germline CDR1 and CDR2 sequences are LNHDA and SQIVND (reference sequence). Trimming removed 5 bases at V and 6 bases at J, with 17 bases between. This CDR3 has 15 residues. CDR3 coding DNA: TGTGCCAGTAGTTCCCAAGGGGGGGGGCGTCAGCCCCAGCATTTT. Translating it yields CASSSQGGGRQPQHF.

The J gene is TRBJ2-3, the V gene TRBV5-1; weak D call: TRBD2 (5 bases). The V gene lost 6 bases and the J gene lost 2 bases, with 10 bases spanning the gap. CDR1 is SGHRS, CDR2 YFSETQ, per germline. The CDR3 has 13 residues. This CDR3 reads CASTASNTDTQYF. As DNA, the CDR3 is TGCGCCAGCACGGCTAGCAACACAGATACGCAGTATTTT.

As DNA, the CDR3 is TGTGCCAGCAGTGCTACCGGGACAGGGGTTGTGGGCTACACCTTC. Protein sequence: CASSATGTGVVGYTF. V usage is TRBV6-4 and J usage is TRBJ1-2; TRBD1 matches at 10 bases. Germline trimming cut 4 bases from V and 8 bases from J; bases unmatched to any gene: 10. Germline CDR1 is MRHNA and CDR2 is SNTAGT. The CDR3 is 15 amino acids.

This chain links TRBV6-5 with TRBJ1-1; 11 nucleotides line up with TRBD1. J lost 10 bases, V lost 8 bases, and 15 bases had no gene match. Germline V lookup: CDR1 MNHEY, CDR2 SVGAGI. This CDR3 region has 15 residues. The CDR3 region is CASRRGQGGLLGAFF. CDR3 DNA sequence: TGTGCCAGCCGCCGGGGACAGGGGGGCCTCTTAGGAGCTTTCTTT.

The chain has TRBV28 and TRBJ2-5; 9 positions match TRBD2. This CDR3 is 16 amino acids long. Trimming at V came to 8 bases and at J to 5 bases, leaving 15 bases not matched to a gene. CDR1 and CDR2 (germline): MDHEN, SYDVKM. CDR3 bases: TGTGCCAGCGGACGAGCCGCGGGACTAGCAAAGGAGACCCAGTACTTC. Translation: CASGRAAGLAKETQYF.

This clone was observed a single time. The chain uses TRBV7-2 and TRBJ2-4; 7 positions match TRBD1. V was clipped by 5 bases and J by 0 bases; unmatched bases: 13. The CDR3 length is 18 residues. Germline assignment: CDR1 SGHTA and CDR2 FQGNSA. CDR3 DNA: TGTGCCAGCAGCCCCTCAGGGGGTCGGACCTTAGCCAAAAACATTCAGTACTTC. As protein: CASSPSGGRTLAKNIQYF.